The 25 T cell receptor beta chains reported below all come from one sample, sequenced in a study of blood T cell repertoires in COVID-19. The protocol was immunoSEQ multiplex PCR, while the TCRdb copy is restricted to in-frame clones and leaves out a portion. The table lists 35,000 to 45,000 clones, about 92% of them singletons. The sequenced sample was peripheral blood. The receptors shown here come from a man aged 50 to 60 with COVID-19, enrolled during active disease.

CDR3 bases: TGTGCCAGCACTAAGGGACAGGTCTACGAGCAGTACTTC. This sequence encodes CASTKGQVYEQYF. V is TRBV28 and J is TRBJ2-7, with 8 bases matching TRBD1. The CDR3 sequence is 13 residues long. Germline-derived CDR1 and CDR2 are MDHEN and SYDVKM. J gave up 3 bases and V 7 bases, and 5 bases lay outside the gene matches.

This chain links TRBV5-1 with TRBJ1-1; 8 nucleotides agree with TRBD1. The J segment lost 1 base and the V segment lost 6 bases, leaving 2 bases of the junction unmatched. Germline V gene lookup returns CDR1 SGHRS and CDR2 YFSETQ. The CDR3 totals 13 residues. The CDR3: CASKGQANTEAFF. For the CDR3, the DNA is TGCGCCAGCAAGGGACAGGCGAACACTGAAGCTTTCTTT. The variable domain in full, with the rest retrieved from reference TRBV5-1 and TRBJ1-1, is KAGVTQTPRYLIKTRGQQVTLSCSPISGHRSVSWYQQTPGQGLQFLFEYFSETQRNKGNFPGRFSGRQFSNSRSEMNVSTLELGDSALYLCASKGQANTEAFFGQGTRLTVV.

The chain is built from TRBV2 and TRBJ2-1, with D perhaps TRBD2 (7 bases). Trimming left V 4 bases short and J 8 bases short, with 15 bases between. Germline loops: CDR1 SNHLY, CDR2 FYNNEI. This CDR3 comprises 14 residues. The CDR3 DNA reads as TGTGCCAGCAGTGGAACTAGGGGGGGTTATGAGCAGTTCTTC. As protein: CASSGTRGGYEQFF.

This clone was seen more than once but under ten times. The rearrangement links TRBV6-2 or TRBV6-3 to TRBJ1-1; perhaps TRBD1 as D (5 bases). Germline assignment: CDR1 MNHEY and CDR2 SVGEGT. The CDR3 loop spans 12 amino acids. With 5 bases removed from V and 4 bases from J, the gap between germline ends came to 8 bases. CDR3 residues: CASSLGVTEAFF. CDR3 coding DNA: TGTGCCAGCAGTCTAGGGGTCACTGAAGCTTTCTTT.

V gene TRBV18 combines with J gene TRBJ2-7; TRBD1 aligns across 7 bases. This CDR3 is built from 14 residues. V lost 0 bases and J lost 5; bases outside the gene matches: 4. Germline V gene data show CDR1 as KGHSH and CDR2 as LQKENI. CDR3 coding DNA: TGTGCCAGCTCACCACCGGCAGGGGGTGACGAGCAGTACTTC. Translating gives CASSPPAGGDEQYF.

The chain employs TRBV2 and TRBJ2-3; tentatively, D is TRBD2 (6 bases). V was trimmed by 5 bases and J by 1 base, leaving 13 bases between them. The CDR3 is 15 amino acids. Germline CDR1 SNHLY, CDR2 FYNNEI. The CDR3 DNA reads TGTGCCAGCAGTCTTCTGCGCGGGGGCACAGATACGCAGTATTTT. Its protein product is CASSLLRGGTDTQYF. The full variable domain, in which reference TRBV2 and TRBJ2-3 provide the parts outside the CDR3, is EPEVTQTPSHQVTQMGQEVILRCVPISNHLYFYWYRQILGQKVEFLVSFYNNEISEKSEIFDDQFSVERPDGSNFTLKIRSTKLEDSAMYFCASSLLRGGTDTQYFGPGTRLTVL.

V is TRBV4-2 and J is TRBJ1-6; D ambiguous. From germline, CDR1 is LGHNA and CDR2 YNFKEQ. The CDR3 runs to 14 residues. Trimming left V 1 base short and J 4 bases short, with 5 bases between. The CDR3 sequence: CASSQAEYNSPLHF. The CDR3 bases are TGTGCCAGCAGCCAAGCGGAGTATAATTCACCCCTCCACTTT.

This clone is medium-sized (0.01 to 0.1%). The genes are TRBV9 and TRBJ2-7, with 8 bases aligning to TRBD2. The germline V gene has CDR1 SGDLS and CDR2 YYNGEE. V trimming: 5 bases; J trimming: 4 bases; junction bases outside the gene matches: 14. The CDR3 is made up of 16 amino acids. The CDR3 coding sequence is TGTGCCAGCAGGGGGGGCCCCAGCGGGAGATTATACGAGCAGTACTTC. Translated: CASRGGPSGRLYEQYF. Full variable domain (outside the CDR3, taken from reference TRBV9 and TRBJ2-7): DSGVTQTPKHLITATGQRVTLRCSPRSGDLSVYWYQQSLDQGLQFLIQYYNGEERAKGNILERFSAQQFPDLHSELNLSSLELGDSALYFCASRGGPSGRLYEQYFGPGTRLTVT.

This clone is a singleton in its sample. V usage is TRBV6-1 and J usage is TRBJ1-2; perhaps TRBD1 as D (5 bases). Trimming removed 1 base at V and 2 bases at J, with 8 bases between. From germline, CDR1 is MNHNS and CDR2 SASEGT. CDR3 length equals 14 residues. The CDR3 here is CASSEGPGNYGYTF. CDR3 bases: TGTGCCAGCAGTGAAGGGCCAGGGAACTATGGCTACACCTTC.

J is TRBJ1-5 and V is TRBV3-1 (or the pseudogene TRBV3-2); D unclear. Germline lookup yields CDR1 LGHDT and CDR2 YNNKEL (reference sequence). The CDR3 runs to 13 residues. The germline V and J ends were trimmed by 3 bases and 3 bases, with 6 bases remaining between them. The CDR3, as DNA: TGTGCCAGCAGCCAGTATTTCAATCAGCCCCAGCATTTT. Translated, it gives CASSQYFNQPQHF.

This chain connects TRBV5-8 to TRBJ2-1; the match to TRBD1 covers 10 bases. CDR1 and CDR2 from the germline V gene are SGHTS and YDEGEE. The CDR3 has 15 amino acids. Trimming at V came to 4 bases and at J to 9 bases, leaving 10 bases not matched to a gene. The CDR3 nucleotides are TGTGCCAGCAGCAAGGCCGGGACAGGGGCGGGTGAGCAGTTCTTC. Encoded protein: CASSKAGTGAGEQFF.

The chain combines TRBV6-2 or TRBV6-3 with TRBJ2-7, with TRBD1 identical over 7 bases. The ends lost 4 bases at V and 2 bases at J; junction bases unmatched: 11. The germline V gene has CDR1 MNHEY and CDR2 SVGEGT. This CDR3 spans 16 amino acids. The DNA for the CDR3 is TGTGCCAGCAGTTCCGACCTAGGGGGCTCCACCTACGAGCAGTACTTC. It translates to CASSSDLGGSTYEQYF.

The chain uses TRBV6-1 and TRBJ2-2, with 8 bases fitting TRBD1. The CDR3 runs to 16 residues. Trimming removed 4 bases from V and 4 bases from J; junction bases left unmatched: 8. In germline, CDR1 is MNHNS, CDR2 SASEGT. CDR3 loop: CASSAQGALGTGELFF. The CDR3 nucleotides are TGTGCCAGCAGTGCTCAGGGGGCGCTGGGCACCGGGGAGCTGTTTTTT.

The rearrangement joins TRBV5-5 to TRBJ1-6; TRBD1 might be the D (5 bases). Trimming removed 4 bases from V and 8 bases from J, with 19 bases in between. In germline, CDR1 is SGHKS, CDR2 YYEKEE (reference sequence). The CDR3 spans 16 residues. CDR3 sequence (DNA): TGTGCCAGCAGCCTGCGGGGCCTGGGAACCGATTCACCCCTCCACTTT. This sequence encodes CASSLRGLGTDSPLHF.

V gene TRBV18 combines with J gene TRBJ2-1; D is perhaps TRBD2 (6 bases). Per germline, CDR1 KGHSH and CDR2 LQKENI. This CDR3 contains 16 residues. V was trimmed by 5 bases and J by 4 bases, leaving 18 bases between them. The CDR3: CASSKGGTARYNEQFF. The CDR3 DNA follows: TGTGCCAGCTCAAAAGGCGGGACGGCGAGATACAATGAGCAGTTCTTC. The variable domain in full, completed from reference TRBV18 and TRBJ2-1, reads NAGVMQNPRHLVRRRGQEARLRCSPMKGHSHVYWYRQLPEEGLKFMVYLQKENIIDESGMPKERFSAEFPKEGPSILRIQQVVRGDSAAYFCASSKGGTARYNEQFFGPGTRLTVL.

The chain is built from TRBV3-1 (or the pseudogene TRBV3-2) and TRBJ2-1; 8 bases align to TRBD2. With 4 bases clipped from V and 4 bases from J, the junction kept 6 bases outside the gene matches. The CDR3 consists of 15 residues. The germline gives CDR1 LGHDT, CDR2 YNNKEL (reference sequence). CDR3 coding DNA: TGTGCCAGCAGCCTTGCTAGCGGGCAGTACAATGAGCAGTTCTTC. Amino acids: CASSLASGQYNEQFF.

The chain combines TRBV7-2 with TRBJ1-2, with D maybe TRBD1 (6 bases). V was pared by 5 bases and J by 7 bases, with 20 bases between. CDR1 is SGHTA, CDR2 FQGNSA, per germline. The CDR3 runs 15 residues. In nucleotides, the CDR3 is TGTGCCAGCAGCACCCCGACACAGGGACCCCCTGGCTACACCTTC. This encodes CASSTPTQGPPGYTF.

The V call is TRBV9, the J call TRBJ2-3; the match to TRBD2 covers 9 bases. The CDR3 covers 18 residues. CDR1 SGDLS and CDR2 YYNGEE come from the germline V gene. V lost 4 bases, J lost 6 bases, and 18 bases stayed unmatched. Written as DNA, the CDR3 is TGTGCCAGCAGCCTCCGTTCTAGCGGGATCTTAATTTCCGATACGCAGTATTTT. It codes for CASSLRSSGILISDTQYF.

The chain combines TRBV18 with TRBJ1-2; tentatively, D is TRBD1 (5 bases). The germline V and J ends were trimmed by 2 bases and 6 bases, with 19 bases remaining between them. The CDR3 loop spans 16 amino acids. In germline, CDR1 is KGHSH, CDR2 LQKENI. The DNA for the CDR3 is TGTGCCAGCTCACCATCAGGTTCGAGGCAGGGTCATGGCTACACCTTC. This translates into CASSPSGSRQGHGYTF. Together with reference TRBV18 and TRBJ1-2, the CDR3 gives the full variable domain: NAGVMQNPRHLVRRRGQEARLRCSPMKGHSHVYWYRQLPEEGLKFMVYLQKENIIDESGMPKERFSAEFPKEGPSILRIQQVVRGDSAAYFCASSPSGSRQGHGYTFGSGTRLTVV.

The chain is built from TRBV7-6 and TRBJ2-5; 7 bases agree with TRBD2. Germline V gives CDR1 SGHVS, CDR2 FNYEAQ. The ends lost 5 bases at V and 5 bases at J; junction bases unmatched: 8. This CDR3 is 14 amino acids long. For the CDR3, the DNA is TGTGCCAGCAGCCTCCGGACTAGTGGGGAGACCCAGTACTTC. Its translation is CASSLRTSGETQYF.

The chain uses TRBV19 and TRBJ2-7; maybe TRBD2 (6 bases). V was trimmed by 5 bases and J by 7 bases, leaving 18 bases between them. The CDR3 loop spans 14 amino acids. Germline V gene sequence: CDR1 LNHDA, CDR2 SQIVND (reference sequence). CDR3 bases: TGTGCCAGTAGTTCCGGTAGCGGAGTGTGGGAGCAGTACTTC. It translates to CASSSGSGVWEQYF.

V and J are TRBV7-2 and TRBJ2-7; 11 bases agree with TRBD2. The CDR3 consists of 17 residues. The germline V gene has CDR1 SGHTA and CDR2 FQGNSA. The V and J ends lost 5 bases and 5 bases, in that order; junction bases with no gene match: 14. In DNA form, the CDR3 reads TGTGCCAGCAGCCTATCGACTAGCGGGACCTCCAGCCACGAGCAGTACTTC. Amino acids: CASSLSTSGTSSHEQYF.

The rearrangement links TRBV5-1 to TRBJ2-7; 7 nucleotides line up with TRBD1. From germline, CDR1 is SGHRS and CDR2 YFSETQ. The CDR3 is 12 amino acids. V lost 5 bases, J lost 4 bases, and 3 bases stayed unmatched. CDR3 nucleotides: TGCGCCAGCAGTCTGACAGGGTACGAGCAGTACTTC. This gives the protein CASSLTGYEQYF.

The chain is built from TRBV7-2 and TRBJ1-4, with TRBD1 identical over 9 bases. V lost 1 base to trimming and J lost 7 bases; unmatched junction nucleotides: 4. The CDR3 is made up of 15 amino acids. CDR1 SGHTA and CDR2 FQGNSA come from the germline V gene. CDR3 residues: CASSLDRGLLEKLFF. CDR3 DNA sequence: TGTGCCAGCAGCTTAGACAGGGGGCTCCTTGAAAAACTGTTTTTT.

The V gene is TRBV29-1, the J gene TRBJ2-7; the D gene is possibly TRBD2 (5 bases). Germline V gene data show CDR1 as SQVTM and CDR2 as ANQGSEA. This CDR3 comprises 14 residues. V was trimmed by 4 bases and J by 3 bases, leaving 16 bases between them. CDR3 coding DNA: TGCAGCGTTGGAGGGTCTACCCAAAACTACGAGCAGTACTTC. Encoded protein: CSVGGSTQNYEQYF.